This T cell receptor beta chain was obtained from a study of T cell changes during pregnancy in multiple sclerosis. Measured with immunoSEQ multiplex PCR; TCRdb has only the in-frame clones, and not every one. The sample comprises tens of thousands of clones, 90% to 95% of which are singletons, and roughly 0.35% rests with the top ten. This sample comprised CD4+ T cells from peripheral blood mononuclear cells, obtained after pregnancy. The source of this sequence is a female donor with multiple sclerosis, enrolled in a pregnancy study.

CDR3 sequence (DNA): TGTGCCAGCAGTCGGACTCGGGGGACTGAAGCTTTCTTT. It translates to CASSRTRGTEAFF. The rearrangement uses TRBV6-5 and TRBJ1-1; a possible D gene is TRBD1 (5 bases). The V end was cut by 5 bases, the J end by 5 bases, with 12 bases between. The CDR3 totals 13 residues. Germline CDR1 is MNHEY and CDR2 is SVGAGI.